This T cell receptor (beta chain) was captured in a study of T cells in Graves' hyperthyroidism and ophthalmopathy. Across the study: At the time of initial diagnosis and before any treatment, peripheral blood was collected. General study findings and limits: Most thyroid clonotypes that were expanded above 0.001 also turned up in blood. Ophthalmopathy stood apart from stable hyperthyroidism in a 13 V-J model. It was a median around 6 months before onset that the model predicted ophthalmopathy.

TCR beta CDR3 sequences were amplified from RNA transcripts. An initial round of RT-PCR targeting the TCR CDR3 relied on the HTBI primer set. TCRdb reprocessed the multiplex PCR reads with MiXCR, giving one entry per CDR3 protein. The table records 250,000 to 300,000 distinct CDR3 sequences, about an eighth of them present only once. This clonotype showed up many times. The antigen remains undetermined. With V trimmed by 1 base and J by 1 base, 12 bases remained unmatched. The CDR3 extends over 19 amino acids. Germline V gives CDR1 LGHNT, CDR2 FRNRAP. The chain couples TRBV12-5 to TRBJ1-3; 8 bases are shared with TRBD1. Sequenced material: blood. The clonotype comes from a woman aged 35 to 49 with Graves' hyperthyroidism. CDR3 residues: CASGLDLSGTGSSGNTIYF. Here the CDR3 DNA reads TGTGCTAGTGGTTTGGATCTATCCGGGACAGGATCGTCTGGAAACACCATATATTTT.